The 29 T cell receptor beta chains given below trace back to one sample, sequenced in a study of T-cell memory formation after mild COVID-19. TCRdb re-called the 5' RACE reads through MiXCR, storing one row per CDR3 protein. The repertoire holds 7,000 to 7,500 distinct CDR3 sequences, approximately 33% seen once, with 45% to 70% in the top ten. Sequenced sample: PBMCs or a T cell subset sorted from them (not recorded which). These receptors were obtained from an adult woman who had mild COVID-19 (a few samples of this study predate the infection). Cell type and time point are not known.

This clonotype was detected ten times or more. V is TRBV10-3 and J is TRBJ2-1; TRBD2 agrees at 14 bases. CDR3 length: 20 amino acids. Trimming took 2 bases from V and 0 from J; bases not matched to a gene: 9. CDR1 is ENHRY and CDR2 is SYGVKD in the germline V gene. The CDR3 protein is CAISERTSGRFPSSYNEQFF. CDR3 coding DNA: TGTGCCATCAGTGAGAGGACTAGCGGGAGGTTCCCAAGCTCCTACAATGAGCAGTTCTTC.

Many counts were recorded for this clonotype. The chain couples TRBV5-1 to TRBJ1-1, with 10 bases aligning to TRBD1. V was clipped by 4 bases and J by 3 bases; unmatched bases: 9. This CDR3 is built from 16 residues. Germline CDR1 is SGHRS and CDR2 is YFSETQ. In DNA form, the CDR3 reads TGCGCCAGCAGCCTCGGACAGGGGGGGATTTACACTGAAGCTTTCTTT. It codes for CASSLGQGGIYTEAFF.

In this sample, this clonotype turned up many times. The chain couples TRBV3-1 to TRBJ2-7, with TRBD1 matching over 10 bases. V shed 4 bases and J 3 bases; nucleotides not matched to a gene: 6. The CDR3 sequence is 15 residues long. Germline V gives CDR1 LGHDT, CDR2 YNNKEL (reference sequence). The CDR3 region has the DNA TGTGCCAGCAGCCTTGGGACAGGGGCCGTCTACGAGCAGTACTTC. This translates into CASSLGTGAVYEQYF.

In DNA form, the CDR3 reads TGTGCCAGCAGCCTTGCATACACAGGGGGCTACGAGCAGTACTTC. Protein product: CASSLAYTGGYEQYF. The J gene is TRBJ2-7, the V gene TRBV7-9; 8 bases map to TRBD1. CDR1 and CDR2 (germline): SEHNR, FQNEAQ (reference sequence). Unmatched junction bases numbered 9, after V lost 5 bases and J lost 3 bases. CDR3 length: 15 amino acids.

This clonotype occurred many times. This chain links TRBV7-2 with TRBJ2-3, with TRBD2 identical over 8 bases. This CDR3 has 14 amino acids. Germline loops: CDR1 SGHTA, CDR2 FQGNSA. The V segment lost 8 bases and the J segment 1 base; nucleotides outside the gene matches: 5. CDR3 amino acids: CASSDSGGTDTQYF. For the CDR3, the DNA is TGTGCCAGCTCAGATAGCGGGGGCACAGATACGCAGTATTTT.

This sequence joins TRBV5-1 and TRBJ2-2, with 10 bases aligning to TRBD1. The CDR3 has 15 amino acids. After removal of 4 bases from V and 4 bases from J, the junction contained 4 bases not matched to a gene. CDR1 is SGHRS, CDR2 YFSETQ, per germline. The CDR3 loop is CASSTGQGVTGELFF. The CDR3 DNA reads as TGCGCCAGCAGCACCGGACAGGGGGTCACCGGGGAGCTGTTTTTT. The full variable domain, with the rest looked up from reference TRBV5-1 and TRBJ2-2, is KAGVTQTPRYLIKTRGQQVTLSCSPISGHRSVSWYQQTPGQGLQFLFEYFSETQRNKGNFPGRFSGRQFSNSRSEMNVSTLELGDSALYLCASSTGQGVTGELFFGEGSRLTVL.

CDR3 sequence reads: CASRTGTSGIQETQYF. As DNA, the CDR3 is TGCGCCAGCCGAACCGGGACTAGCGGGATTCAAGAGACCCAGTACTTC. The chain combines TRBV5-1 with TRBJ2-5, with 13 bases fitting TRBD2. The CDR3 has 16 residues. CDR1 and CDR2 from the germline V gene are SGHRS and YFSETQ. Germline trimming cut 7 bases from V and 2 bases from J; bases unmatched to any gene: 8.

V usage is TRBV12-3 or TRBV12-4 and J usage is TRBJ1-2, with 10 bases lining up with TRBD1. This CDR3 region has 14 residues. J was trimmed by 7 bases and V by 2 bases; bases with no gene match: 4. The CDR3 spells CASSLLGQGGGYTF. Written as DNA, the CDR3 is TGTGCCAGCAGTTTACTCGGACAGGGGGGTGGCTACACCTTC.

This clonotype was found many times. The J gene is TRBJ2-1, the V gene TRBV9; 8 bases align to TRBD2. Germline V gene data show CDR1 as SGDLS and CDR2 as YYNGEE. The CDR3 is 16 amino acids. V was pared by 2 bases and J by 4 bases, with 8 bases of the junction left unmatched. For the CDR3, the DNA is TGTGCCAGCAGCGTCCAGCGGGGGAACGAATACAATGAGCAGTTCTTC. This encodes CASSVQRGNEYNEQFF. Full variable domain (outside the CDR3, taken from reference TRBV9 and TRBJ2-1): DSGVTQTPKHLITATGQRVTLRCSPRSGDLSVYWYQQSLDQGLQFLIQYYNGEERAKGNILERFSAQQFPDLHSELNLSSLELGDSALYFCASSVQRGNEYNEQFFGPGTRLTVL.

This clonotype was seen repeatedly, ten times or more. This chain joins TRBV5-6 and TRBJ2-7; 7 positions match TRBD1. CDR3 size: 16 residues. Germline V gene lookup returns CDR1 SGHDT and CDR2 YYEEEE. With 4 bases clipped from V and 2 bases from J, the junction kept 12 bases outside the gene matches. The CDR3 reads CASSTRYIQGAYEQYF. CDR3 nucleotides: TGTGCCAGCAGCACAAGATACATTCAGGGGGCCTACGAGCAGTACTTC.

This clonotype was seen many times. The genes are TRBV19 and TRBJ1-5; no definite D call. The ends were cut back, 1 base at V and 0 bases at J, with 19 bases in the middle. The CDR3 length is 19 residues. In germline, CDR1 is LNHDA, CDR2 SQIVND (reference sequence). The CDR3 sequence: CASSIGKGMRPYSNQPQHF. In nucleotides, the CDR3 is TGTGCCAGTAGTATAGGTAAGGGAATGCGCCCTTATAGCAATCAGCCCCAGCATTTT.

Many counts were recorded for this clonotype. The chain joins TRBV12-3 or TRBV12-4 to TRBJ2-5, with D unresolved. V shed 8 bases and J shed 4 bases, with 8 bases lying between them. The CDR3 is 11 residues long. Here the CDR3 reads CASGPRETQYF. CDR3 coding DNA: TGTGCCAGCGGTCCTCGAGAGACCCAGTACTTC.

This clonotype is medium-sized (0.01 to 0.1%) by share. The chain has TRBV7-9 and TRBJ2-2, with D possibly TRBD2 on 6 matching bases. Germline assignment: CDR1 SEHNR and CDR2 FQNEAQ (reference sequence). V lost 5 bases and J lost 2, with 12 bases in between. The CDR3 extends over 15 amino acids. CDR3 residues: CASSNPSANTGELFF. DNA for the CDR3: TGTGCCAGCAGCAACCCTAGCGCTAACACCGGGGAGCTGTTTTTT.

In its sample, this clonotype was seen many times. The chain recombines TRBV5-1 with TRBJ2-5; no definite D call. V lost 4 bases and J lost 4, with 20 bases in between. The CDR3 is 16 amino acids. Germline values: CDR1 SGHRS, CDR2 YFSETQ. The CDR3 reads CASSPPVRIEPETQYF. In nucleotides, the CDR3 is TGCGCCAGCAGCCCGCCGGTACGCATTGAGCCAGAGACCCAGTACTTC.

This clonotype was counted ten times or more. The gene calls are TRBV5-1 and TRBJ2-1; 12 positions match TRBD2. With 9 bases clipped from V and 2 bases from J, the junction kept 18 bases outside the gene matches. Germline values: CDR1 SGHRS, CDR2 YFSETQ. The CDR3 consists of 19 residues. CDR3 region: CATIHRGTSGLTTYNEQFF. CDR3 in DNA: TGCGCCACCATTCATCGGGGGACTAGCGGGTTAACCACCTACAATGAGCAGTTCTTC. Full variable domain (remainder filled in from reference TRBV5-1 and TRBJ2-1): KAGVTQTPRYLIKTRGQQVTLSCSPISGHRSVSWYQQTPGQGLQFLFEYFSETQRNKGNFPGRFSGRQFSNSRSEMNVSTLELGDSALYLCATIHRGTSGLTTYNEQFFGPGTRLTVL.

The chain employs TRBV24-1 and TRBJ2-3, with D possibly TRBD1 on 6 matching bases. Germline lookup yields CDR1 KGHDR and CDR2 SFDVKD. This CDR3 has 14 amino acids. Trimming removed 3 bases from V and 2 bases from J, with 8 bases in between. The CDR3 region is CATSDRTVTDTQYF. Here the CDR3 DNA reads TGTGCCACCAGTGATAGGACAGTCACAGATACGCAGTATTTT.

This clonotype was observed many times. V is TRBV9 and J is TRBJ1-3, with D uncertain. The V and J ends lost 0 bases and 2 bases respectively, with 9 bases between them. This CDR3 is built from 15 residues. CDR1 and CDR2 (germline): SGDLS, YYNGEE. CDR3 DNA sequence: TGTGCCAGCAGCGTAGGAGGCAGCACTGGAAACACCATATATTTT. The encoded protein is CASSVGGSTGNTIYF. Full variable domain (outside the CDR3, taken from reference TRBV9 and TRBJ1-3): DSGVTQTPKHLITATGQRVTLRCSPRSGDLSVYWYQQSLDQGLQFLIQYYNGEERAKGNILERFSAQQFPDLHSELNLSSLELGDSALYFCASSVGGSTGNTIYFGEGSWLTVV.

This clonotype was recorded only once. V usage is TRBV9 and J usage is TRBJ2-7, with D perhaps matching TRBD1 (5 bases). The ends were cut back, 4 bases at V and 0 bases at J, with 11 bases in the middle. Per germline, CDR1 SGDLS and CDR2 YYNGEE. The CDR3 length is 14 residues. CDR3 in amino acids: CASSPSTGSYEQYF. For the CDR3, the DNA is TGTGCCAGCAGCCCTAGTACAGGCTCCTACGAGCAGTACTTC.

This clonotype has ten or more counts. The chain links TRBV29-1 to TRBJ2-5, with TRBD1 as a possible D gene (6 bases). The V end lost 7 bases, the J end lost 0 bases, and 12 bases lay between the germline ends. CDR3 length: 13 residues. Germline CDR1 SQVTM, CDR2 ANQGSEA. CDR3 in amino acids: CSALDRNQETQYF. The CDR3 bases are TGCAGCGCCTTGGACAGAAACCAAGAGACCCAGTACTTC.

This clonotype has ten or more counts. The chain has TRBV9 and TRBJ1-2; maybe TRBD1 (6 bases). Germline V gene data show CDR1 as SGDLS and CDR2 as YYNGEE. The CDR3 extends over 15 amino acids. V lost 4 bases and J 1 base, leaving 14 bases between the germline ends. CDR3 region: CASSPGTLFNYGYTF. CDR3 in DNA: TGTGCCAGCAGCCCCGGGACACTCTTTAACTATGGCTACACCTTC. Full variable domain (rest looked up from reference TRBV9 and TRBJ1-2): DSGVTQTPKHLITATGQRVTLRCSPRSGDLSVYWYQQSLDQGLQFLIQYYNGEERAKGNILERFSAQQFPDLHSELNLSSLELGDSALYFCASSPGTLFNYGYTFGSGTRLTVV.

This clonotype was detected many times. The chain is built from TRBV7-2 and TRBJ2-7, with TRBD2 identical over 8 bases. Germline CDR1 is SGHTA and CDR2 is FQGNSA. The CDR3 runs 17 residues. V lost 0 bases to trimming and J lost 4 bases; unmatched junction nucleotides: 11. In DNA, the CDR3 is TGTGCCAGCAGCTTAGCGCCGGGGGGGAGGGCCCTTTACGAGCAGTACTTC. Translating it yields CASSLAPGGRALYEQYF. Variable domain in full (rest from reference TRBV7-2 and TRBJ2-7): GAGVSQSPSNKVTEKGKDVELRCDPISGHTALYWYRQSLGQGLEFLIYFQGNSAPDKSGLPSDRFSAERTGGSVSTLTIQRTQQEDSAVYLCASSLAPGGRALYEQYFGPGTRLTVT.

The V gene is TRBV4-3, the J gene TRBJ1-2; the D gene is possibly TRBD1 (6 bases). The CDR3 has 15 amino acids. Deletions cut 0 bases from V and 4 bases from J, with 12 bases between. Germline assignment: CDR1 LGHNA and CDR2 YSLEER. The CDR3 loop reads CASSQDRGGLYGYTF. The CDR3 nucleotides read TGCGCCAGCAGCCAAGATCGGGGGGGCCTCTATGGCTACACCTTC.

J is TRBJ2-2 and V is TRBV6-2 or TRBV6-3, with D unclear. There are 13 residues in the CDR3. Germline lookup yields CDR1 MNHEY and CDR2 SVGEGT. Between the trimmed V and J ends, which lost 0 bases and 1 base, there was a span of 0 bases. The CDR3 coding sequence is TGTGCCAGCAGTTACTCGAACACCGGGGAGCTGTTTTTT. The encoded protein is CASSYSNTGELFF.

This clonotype was seen many times. V is TRBV2 and J is TRBJ1-5; the D gene is possibly TRBD1 (6 bases). The CDR3 runs to 15 residues. Trimming left V 7 bases short and J 0 bases short, with 13 bases between. Germline lookup yields CDR1 SNHLY and CDR2 FYNNEI. The chain's CDR3 is CASTRGQNSNQPQHF. Written as DNA, the CDR3 is TGTGCCAGCACTAGAGGACAGAATAGCAATCAGCCCCAGCATTTT.

This clonotype was counted ten times or more. This chain links TRBV20-1 with TRBJ1-2; the D gene is possibly TRBD1 (5 bases). Trimming removed 5 bases from V and 5 bases from J, with 18 bases in between. The CDR3 consists of 14 residues. Germline loops: CDR1 DFQATT, CDR2 SNEGSKA (reference sequence). CDR3 residues: CSAQAPDRGYGYTF. For the CDR3, the DNA is TGCAGTGCTCAGGCCCCGGACCGGGGGTATGGCTACACCTTC.

This clonotype has a handful of counts. CDR3 nucleotide sequence: TGTGCCAGTAGTATCGAGGTCAGTTTCTACGAGCAGTACTTC. Its translation is CASSIEVSFYEQYF. J is TRBJ2-7 and V is TRBV19; no definite D call. This CDR3 spans 14 amino acids. Germline lookup yields CDR1 LNHDA and CDR2 SQIVND (reference sequence). V was shortened by 3 bases and J by 3 bases, with 12 bases between the two germline ends. Based on the CDR3 plus reference TRBV19 and TRBJ2-7, the full variable domain is DGGITQSPKYLFRKEGQNVTLSCEQNLNHDAMYWYRQDPGQGLRLIYYSQIVNDFQKGDIAEGYSVSREKKESFPLTVTSAQKNPTAFYLCASSIEVSFYEQYFGPGTRLTVT.

This clonotype was detected ten times or more. The chain uses TRBV25-1 and TRBJ2-3, with 8 bases identical to TRBD2. Trimming removed 0 bases from V and 4 bases from J; junction bases left unmatched: 9. The CDR3 consists of 17 residues. The germline V gene encodes CDR1 MGHDK and CDR2 SYGVNS. The CDR3 region has the DNA TGTGCCAGCAGTGAATATTTTCCCGGGACTAGTTCAGATACGCAGTATTTT. Translating it yields CASSEYFPGTSSDTQYF.

This clonotype was seen repeatedly, ten times or more. V is TRBV7-9 and J is TRBJ2-7; D is ambiguous. Germline CDR1 reads SEHNR; CDR2 reads FQNEAQ (reference sequence). This CDR3 region has 14 residues. Trimming left V 5 bases short and J 4 bases short, with 15 bases between. The CDR3 is CASSQSKTIYEQYF. CDR3 bases: TGTGCCAGCAGCCAATCCAAAACCATTTACGAGCAGTACTTC.

The genes are TRBV29-1 and TRBJ2-3, with TRBD2 as a possible D gene (6 bases). Germline values: CDR1 SQVTM, CDR2 ANQGSEA. The V gene lost 3 bases and the J gene lost 1 base, with 11 bases spanning the gap. CDR3 length: 14 residues. The CDR3 DNA follows: TGCAGCGTTGACGGCGGGGAAGGCACAGATACGCAGTATTTT. It translates to CSVDGGEGTDTQYF.